Following are 6 T cell receptor beta chains from one sample sequenced in a study of OX40 agonist ivuxolimab in advanced cancers. The data were produced by immunoSEQ multiplex PCR, yet TCRdb's version contains in-frame clones alone and is incomplete. The table has some 71,000 clones, roughly 89% seen once; the top ten hold 2.8%. The sample was CD4+ or CD8+ T cells sorted from blood, taken in a trial of the OX40 agonist ivuxolimab. These receptors were collected from an adult with an advanced solid tumor such as melanoma, head and neck, liver or kidney cancer.

In nucleotides, the CDR3 is TGTGCCAGCAGCTTAGATTGGTACTCCCCTAGCACAGATACGCAGTATTTT. Encoded protein: CASSLDWYSPSTDTQYF. The chain combines TRBV11-2 with TRBJ2-3; D unclear. V dropped 0 bases and J dropped 0 bases, with 13 bases sitting between them. The CDR3 loop spans 17 amino acids. Germline V gives CDR1 SGHAT, CDR2 FQNNGV.

About this clone: Its ends do not fully match the called genes, so a read error is possible. This chain connects TRBV11-3 to TRBJ1-1, with D unresolved. CDR1 SGHNT and CDR2 YENEEA come from the germline V gene. There are 12 residues in the CDR3. CDR3 sequence (DNA): TGTGCCTGCAGCCTCCGTGGGAGTGAAGCTTTCTTT. Translation: CACSLRGSEAFF.

The J gene is TRBJ2-2, the V gene TRBV13; TRBD1 matches at 10 bases. There are 17 residues in the CDR3. Germline CDR1 PRHDT, CDR2 FYEKMQ (reference sequence). J lost 2 bases, V lost 3 bases, and 6 bases had no gene match. The CDR3 reads CASSFPGTGANTGELFF. CDR3 coding DNA: TGTGCCAGCAGCTTCCCCGGGACAGGGGCCAACACCGGGGAGCTGTTTTTT.

V and J are TRBV19 and TRBJ1-1; D is undetermined. Germline V CDR1 and CDR2: LNHDA, SQIVND (reference sequence). Trimming removed 6 bases from V and 5 bases from J, with 19 bases in between. The CDR3 has 15 residues. The CDR3 spells CASRTPRDAGTEAFF. In nucleotides, the CDR3 is TGTGCCAGTAGAACCCCCCGCGACGCGGGGACTGAAGCTTTCTTT. Full variable domain (remainder filled in from reference TRBV19 and TRBJ1-1): DGGITQSPKYLFRKEGQNVTLSCEQNLNHDAMYWYRQDPGQGLRLIYYSQIVNDFQKGDIAEGYSVSREKKESFPLTVTSAQKNPTAFYLCASRTPRDAGTEAFFGQGTRLTVV.

The V gene is TRBV28, the J gene TRBJ2-7; perhaps TRBD1 as D (6 bases). V was trimmed by 8 bases and J by 7 bases, leaving 24 bases between them. CDR1 MDHEN and CDR2 SYDVKM come from the germline V gene. The CDR3 spans 15 residues. The CDR3 region has the DNA TGTGCCAGCGGACGTCTGACAGGCCCGAGCCTTGAGCAGTACTTC. Translating it yields CASGRLTGPSLEQYF. The full variable domain, with the rest looked up from reference TRBV28 and TRBJ2-7, is DVKVTQSSRYLVKRTGEKVFLECVQDMDHENMFWYRQDPGLGLRLIYFSYDVKMKEKGDIPEGYSVSREKKERFSLILESASTNQTSMYLCASGRLTGPSLEQYFGPGTRLTVT.

The chain employs TRBV13 and TRBJ2-3; D is perhaps TRBD1 (5 bases). V was trimmed by 2 bases and J by 3 bases, leaving 12 bases between them. Germline loops: CDR1 PRHDT, CDR2 FYEKMQ (reference sequence). The CDR3 has 15 amino acids. CDR3 region: CASSLQGLRTDTQYF. The CDR3, as DNA: TGTGCCAGCAGCTTACAGGGATTGAGAACAGATACGCAGTATTTT.